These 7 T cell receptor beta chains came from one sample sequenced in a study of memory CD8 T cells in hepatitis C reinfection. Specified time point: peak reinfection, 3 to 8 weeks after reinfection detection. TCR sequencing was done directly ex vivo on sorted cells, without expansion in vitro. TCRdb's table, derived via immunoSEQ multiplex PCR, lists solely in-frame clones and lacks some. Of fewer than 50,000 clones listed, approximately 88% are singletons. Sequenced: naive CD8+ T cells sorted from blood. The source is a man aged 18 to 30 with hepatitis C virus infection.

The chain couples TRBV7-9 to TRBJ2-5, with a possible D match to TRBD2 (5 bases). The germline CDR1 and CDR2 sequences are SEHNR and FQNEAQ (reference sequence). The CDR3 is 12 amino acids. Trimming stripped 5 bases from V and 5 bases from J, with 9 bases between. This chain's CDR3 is CASSPLGETQYF. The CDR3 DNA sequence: TGTGCCAGCAGCCCACTAGGGGAGACCCAGTACTTC. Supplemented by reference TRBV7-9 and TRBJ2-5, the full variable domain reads DTGVSQNPRHKITKRGQNVTFRCDPISEHNRLYWYRQTLGQGPEFLTYFQNEAQLEKSRLLSDRFSAERPKGSFSTLEIQRTEQGDSAMYLCASSPLGETQYFGPGTRLLVL.

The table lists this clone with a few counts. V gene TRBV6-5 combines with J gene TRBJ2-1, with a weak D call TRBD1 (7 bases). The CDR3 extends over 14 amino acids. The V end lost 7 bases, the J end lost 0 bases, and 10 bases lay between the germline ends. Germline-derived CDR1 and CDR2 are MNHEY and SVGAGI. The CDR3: CASNQGGSYNEQFF. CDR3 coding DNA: TGTGCCAGCAACCAGGGGGGCTCCTACAATGAGCAGTTCTTC.

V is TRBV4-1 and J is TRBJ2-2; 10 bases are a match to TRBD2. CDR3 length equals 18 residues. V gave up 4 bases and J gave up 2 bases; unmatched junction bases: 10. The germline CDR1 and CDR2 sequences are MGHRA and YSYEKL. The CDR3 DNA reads TGCGCCAGCAGCCGCAGTGACAGCGGGAGGGTTAACACCGGGGAGCTGTTTTTT. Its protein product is CASSRSDSGRVNTGELFF.

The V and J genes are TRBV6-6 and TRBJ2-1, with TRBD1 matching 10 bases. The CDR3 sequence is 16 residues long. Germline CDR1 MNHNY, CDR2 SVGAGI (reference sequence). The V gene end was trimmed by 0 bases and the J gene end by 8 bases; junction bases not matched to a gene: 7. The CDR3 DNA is TGTGCCAGCAGTTACTCTCCGGGACAGGGGAGCGATGAGCAGTTCTTC. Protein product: CASSYSPGQGSDEQFF.

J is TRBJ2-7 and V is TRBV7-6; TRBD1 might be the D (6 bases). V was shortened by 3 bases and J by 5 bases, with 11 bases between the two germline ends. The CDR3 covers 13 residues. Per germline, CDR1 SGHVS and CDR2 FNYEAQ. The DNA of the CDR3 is TGTGCCAGCAGCTTGAGCCAGGGGCACGAGCAGTACTTC. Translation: CASSLSQGHEQYF.

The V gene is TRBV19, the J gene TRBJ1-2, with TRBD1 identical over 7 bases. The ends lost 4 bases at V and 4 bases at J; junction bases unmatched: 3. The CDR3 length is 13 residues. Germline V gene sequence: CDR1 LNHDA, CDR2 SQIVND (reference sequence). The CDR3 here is CASSRGQPYGYTF. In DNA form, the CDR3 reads TGTGCCAGTAGTAGGGGACAGCCCTATGGCTACACCTTC.

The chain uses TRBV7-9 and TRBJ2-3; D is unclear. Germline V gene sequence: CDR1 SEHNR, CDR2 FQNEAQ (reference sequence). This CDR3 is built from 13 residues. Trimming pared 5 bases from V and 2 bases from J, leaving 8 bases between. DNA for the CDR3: TGTGCCAGCAGCAACATACCCACAGATACGCAGTATTTT. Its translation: CASSNIPTDTQYF. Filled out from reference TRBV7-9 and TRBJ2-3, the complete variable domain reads DTGVSQNPRHKITKRGQNVTFRCDPISEHNRLYWYRQTLGQGPEFLTYFQNEAQLEKSRLLSDRFSAERPKGSFSTLEIQRTEQGDSAMYLCASSNIPTDTQYFGPGTRLTVL.